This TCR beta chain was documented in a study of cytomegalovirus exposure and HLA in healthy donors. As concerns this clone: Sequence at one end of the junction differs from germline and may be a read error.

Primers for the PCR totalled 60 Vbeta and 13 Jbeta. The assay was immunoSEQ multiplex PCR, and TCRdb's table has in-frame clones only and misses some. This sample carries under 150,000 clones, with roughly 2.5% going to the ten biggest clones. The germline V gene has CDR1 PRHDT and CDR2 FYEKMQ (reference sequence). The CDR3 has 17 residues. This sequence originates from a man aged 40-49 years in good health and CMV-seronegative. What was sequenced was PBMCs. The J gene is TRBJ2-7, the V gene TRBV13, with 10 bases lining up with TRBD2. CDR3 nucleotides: TGTGCCAGCAGCTTACTAACCTCTAGCGGGGGCTCCTACGGGCAGTACTTC. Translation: CASSLLTSSGGSYGQYF.